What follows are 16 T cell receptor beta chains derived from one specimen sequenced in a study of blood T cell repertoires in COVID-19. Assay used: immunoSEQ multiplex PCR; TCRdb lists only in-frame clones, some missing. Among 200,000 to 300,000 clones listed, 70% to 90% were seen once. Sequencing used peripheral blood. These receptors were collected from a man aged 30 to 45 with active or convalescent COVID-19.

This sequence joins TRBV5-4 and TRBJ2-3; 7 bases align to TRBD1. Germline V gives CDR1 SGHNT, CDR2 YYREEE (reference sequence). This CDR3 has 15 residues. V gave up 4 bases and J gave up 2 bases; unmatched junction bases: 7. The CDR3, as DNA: TGTGCCAGCAGCGACTGGGACAGTTACACAGATACGCAGTATTTT. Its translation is CASSDWDSYTDTQYF.

CDR3 amino acids: CASSSHRHYGYTF. Here the CDR3 DNA reads TGCGCCAGCAGTAGCCACAGGCACTATGGCTACACCTTC. The V and J genes are TRBV10-1 and TRBJ1-2; maybe TRBD1 (5 bases). Germline CDR1 reads WNHNN; CDR2 reads SYGVQD (reference sequence). The V end was cut by 5 bases, the J end by 3 bases, with 10 bases between. The CDR3 contains 13 residues.

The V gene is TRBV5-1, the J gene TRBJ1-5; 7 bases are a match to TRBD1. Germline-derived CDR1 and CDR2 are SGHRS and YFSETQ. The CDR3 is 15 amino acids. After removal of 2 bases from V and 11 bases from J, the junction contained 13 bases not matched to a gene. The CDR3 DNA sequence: TGCGCCAGCAGCTTAGACGGACAGGACACGCGGGCCCAGCATTTT. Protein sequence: CASSLDGQDTRAQHF.

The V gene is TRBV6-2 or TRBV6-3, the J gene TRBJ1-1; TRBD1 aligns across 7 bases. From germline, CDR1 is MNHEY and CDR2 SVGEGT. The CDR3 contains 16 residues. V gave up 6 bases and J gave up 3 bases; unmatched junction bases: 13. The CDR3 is CASSQPLTGYHTEAFF. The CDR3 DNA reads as TGTGCCAGCAGCCAACCCCTGACAGGGTACCACACTGAAGCTTTCTTT.

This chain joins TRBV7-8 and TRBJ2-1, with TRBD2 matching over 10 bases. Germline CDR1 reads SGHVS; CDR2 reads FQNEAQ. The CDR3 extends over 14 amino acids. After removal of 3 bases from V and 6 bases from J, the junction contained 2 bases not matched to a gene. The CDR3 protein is CASSFWTSGNEQFF. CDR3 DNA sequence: TGTGCCAGCAGCTTCTGGACTAGCGGCAATGAGCAGTTCTTC. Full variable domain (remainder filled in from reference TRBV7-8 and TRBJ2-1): GAGVSQSPRYKVAKRGQDVALRCDPISGHVSLFWYQQALGQGPEFLTYFQNEAQLDKSGLPSDRFFAERPEGSVSTLKIQRTQQEDSAVYLCASSFWTSGNEQFFGPGTRLTVL.

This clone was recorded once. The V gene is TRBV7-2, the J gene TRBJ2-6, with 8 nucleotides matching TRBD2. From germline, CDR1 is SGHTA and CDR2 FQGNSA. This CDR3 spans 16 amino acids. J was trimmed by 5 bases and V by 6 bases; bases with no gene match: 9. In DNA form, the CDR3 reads TGTGCCAGCAGAGACGGGACTAGGGCTCGGGCCAACGTCCTGACTTTC. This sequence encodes CASRDGTRARANVLTF. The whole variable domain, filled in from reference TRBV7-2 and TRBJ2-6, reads GAGVSQSPSNKVTEKGKDVELRCDPISGHTALYWYRQSLGQGLEFLIYFQGNSAPDKSGLPSDRFSAERTGGSVSTLTIQRTQQEDSAVYLCASRDGTRARANVLTFGAGSRLTVL.

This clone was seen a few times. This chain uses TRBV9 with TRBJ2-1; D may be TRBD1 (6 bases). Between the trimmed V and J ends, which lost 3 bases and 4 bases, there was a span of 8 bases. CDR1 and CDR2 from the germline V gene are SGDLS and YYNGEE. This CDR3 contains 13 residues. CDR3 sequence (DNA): TGTGCCAGCAGCGACAGGGTTTACAATGAGCAGTTCTTC. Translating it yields CASSDRVYNEQFF.

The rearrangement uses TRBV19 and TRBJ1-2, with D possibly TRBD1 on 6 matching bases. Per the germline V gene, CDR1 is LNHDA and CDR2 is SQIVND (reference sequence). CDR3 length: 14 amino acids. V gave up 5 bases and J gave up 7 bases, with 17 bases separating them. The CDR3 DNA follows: TGTGCCAGTAGTTCCCAGCAGGGGTTCGCTGGCTACACCTTC. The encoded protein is CASSSQQGFAGYTF.

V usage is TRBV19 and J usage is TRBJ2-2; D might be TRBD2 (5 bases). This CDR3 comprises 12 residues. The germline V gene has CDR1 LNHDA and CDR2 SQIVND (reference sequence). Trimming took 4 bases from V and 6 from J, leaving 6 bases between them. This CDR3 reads CASSRLPGELFF. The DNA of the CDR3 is TGTGCCAGTAGTAGACTACCCGGGGAGCTGTTTTTT.

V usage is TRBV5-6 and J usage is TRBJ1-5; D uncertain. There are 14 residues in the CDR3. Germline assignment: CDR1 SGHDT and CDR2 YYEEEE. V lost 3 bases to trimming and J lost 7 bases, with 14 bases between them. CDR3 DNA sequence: TGTGCCAGCAGCTACTCGGAGGGTATCCAGCCCCAGCATTTT. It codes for CASSYSEGIQPQHF. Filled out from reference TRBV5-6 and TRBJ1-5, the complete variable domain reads DAGVTQSPTHLIKTRGQQVTLRCSPKSGHDTVSWYQQALGQGPQFIFQYYEEEERQRGNFPDRFSGHQFPNYSSELNVNALLLGDSALYLCASSYSEGIQPQHFGDGTRLSIL.

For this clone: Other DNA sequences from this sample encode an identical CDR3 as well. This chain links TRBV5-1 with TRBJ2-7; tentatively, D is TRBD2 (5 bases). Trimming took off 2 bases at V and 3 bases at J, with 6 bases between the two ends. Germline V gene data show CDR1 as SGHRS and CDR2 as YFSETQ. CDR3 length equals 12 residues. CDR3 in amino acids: CASSFEGYEQYF. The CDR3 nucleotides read TGCGCCAGCAGCTTCGAGGGCTACGAGCAGTACTTC. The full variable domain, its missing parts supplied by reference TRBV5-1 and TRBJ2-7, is KAGVTQTPRYLIKTRGQQVTLSCSPISGHRSVSWYQQTPGQGLQFLFEYFSETQRNKGNFPGRFSGRQFSNSRSEMNVSTLELGDSALYLCASSFEGYEQYFGPGTRLTVT.

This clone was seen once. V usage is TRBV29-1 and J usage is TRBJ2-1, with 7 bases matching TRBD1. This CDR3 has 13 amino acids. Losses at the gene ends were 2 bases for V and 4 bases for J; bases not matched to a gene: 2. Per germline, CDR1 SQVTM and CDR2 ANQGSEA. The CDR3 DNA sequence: TGCAGCGTTGAAAGGGACAGTTACAATGAGCAGTTCTTC. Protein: CSVERDSYNEQFF.

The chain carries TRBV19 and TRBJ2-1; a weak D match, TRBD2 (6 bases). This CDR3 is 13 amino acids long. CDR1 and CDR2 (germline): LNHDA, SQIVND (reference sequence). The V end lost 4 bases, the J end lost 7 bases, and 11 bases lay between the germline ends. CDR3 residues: CASSSGDTNEQFF. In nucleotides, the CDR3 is TGTGCCAGTAGTAGCGGGGATACAAATGAGCAGTTCTTC. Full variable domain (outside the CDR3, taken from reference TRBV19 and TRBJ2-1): DGGITQSPKYLFRKEGQNVTLSCEQNLNHDAMYWYRQDPGQGLRLIYYSQIVNDFQKGDIAEGYSVSREKKESFPLTVTSAQKNPTAFYLCASSSGDTNEQFFGPGTRLTVL.

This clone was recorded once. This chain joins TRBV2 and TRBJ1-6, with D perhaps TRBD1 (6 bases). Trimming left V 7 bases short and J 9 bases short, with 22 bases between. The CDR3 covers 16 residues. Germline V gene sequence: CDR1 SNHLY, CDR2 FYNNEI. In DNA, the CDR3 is TGTGCCAGCACCCGCTCGGTGCGACAGGCAGGTTCACCCCTCCACTTT. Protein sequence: CASTRSVRQAGSPLHF.

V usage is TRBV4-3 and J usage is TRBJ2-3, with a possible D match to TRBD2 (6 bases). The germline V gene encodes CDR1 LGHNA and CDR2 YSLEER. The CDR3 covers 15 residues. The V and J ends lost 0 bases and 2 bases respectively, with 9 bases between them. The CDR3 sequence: CASSQDWGVTDTQYF. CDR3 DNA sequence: TGCGCCAGCAGCCAAGACTGGGGGGTCACAGATACGCAGTATTTT.

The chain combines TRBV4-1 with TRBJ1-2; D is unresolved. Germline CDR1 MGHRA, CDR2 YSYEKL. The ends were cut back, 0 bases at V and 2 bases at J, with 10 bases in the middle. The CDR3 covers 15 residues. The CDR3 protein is CASSQDSGGNYGYTF. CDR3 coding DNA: TGCGCCAGCAGCCAAGATAGCGGCGGAAACTATGGCTACACCTTC.